This TCR beta chain was observed in a study of T cell changes during pregnancy in multiple sclerosis. Here immunoSEQ multiplex PCR was the method, and the copy in TCRdb shows in-frame clones only, minus some. This sample has more than 90,000 clones, with under 95% found just once. The CDR3 extends over 19 amino acids. Germline-derived CDR1 and CDR2 are MNHEY and SMNVEV (reference sequence). With V trimmed by 4 bases and J by 4 bases, 20 bases remained unmatched. The chain has TRBV27 and TRBJ2-7, with TRBD2 matching 9 bases. Sequenced here: peripheral blood, sampled in the first trimester of pregnancy. The clonotype comes from a female donor with multiple sclerosis, enrolled in a pregnancy study. CDR3 DNA: TGTGCCAGCAGTTCCTACCGCCCTTCTCCTAGCGGGATAAAGTACGAGCAGTACTTC. Translation: CASSSYRPSPSGIKYEQYF.